Following are 19 T cell receptor beta chains from one sample sequenced in a study of beta chain features in type 1 diabetes. Findings and limits, study-wide: In all four CD4+ subsets, TCRB CDR3 length was significantly, moderately reduced in type 1 diabetes.

The investigators reverse transcribed all of the isolated RNA, so they sequenced expressed TCRB transcripts. Data came from immunoSEQ multiplex PCR; TCRdb stores just in-frame clones and leaves some out. The table lists hundreds of thousands of clones, more than 13% of them singletons. These receptors' targets are unknown. Specimen: naive CD4+ T cells from blood. The source is a man aged 18 to 29 with type 1 diabetes.

The chain recombines TRBV5-4 with TRBJ2-5; 10 bases fit TRBD2. This CDR3 comprises 16 residues. Germline-derived CDR1 and CDR2 are SGHNT and YYREEE (reference sequence). V dropped 0 bases and J dropped 5; count of bases not matched to a gene: 7. The CDR3, as DNA: TGTGCCAGCAGCTTGGCGGGGCTAGCGGGGGAGGAGACCCAGTACTTC. The encoded protein is CASSLAGLAGEETQYF.

This clone was seen only a few times. The chain joins TRBV4-3 to TRBJ2-7; the D is unclear. The CDR3 sequence is 13 residues long. V was shortened by 0 bases and J by 7 bases, with 10 bases between the two germline ends. From germline, CDR1 is LGHNA and CDR2 YSLEER. The CDR3 sequence: CASSQEVTLEQYF. The CDR3 DNA sequence: TGCGCCAGCAGCCAAGAGGTCACCCTTGAGCAGTACTTC.

In this sample, this clone turned up a few times. The chain uses TRBV28 and TRBJ2-3; TRBD2 matches at 11 bases. V shed 10 bases and J 5 bases; nucleotides not matched to a gene: 20. Germline V gives CDR1 MDHEN, CDR2 SYDVKM. This CDR3 contains 18 residues. In DNA form, the CDR3 reads TGTGCCACCTGTCTAGGGACTAGCGGTCCCTCGGGGATAGATACGCAGTATTTT. Translated: CATCLGTSGPSGIDTQYF.

This clone was counted only a few times. At the DNA level, this CDR3 is encoded by other sequences in the same sample as well. The chain carries TRBV30 and TRBJ1-1, with 8 bases aligning to TRBD1. With V trimmed by 3 bases and J by 3 bases, 3 bases remained unmatched. This CDR3 region has 13 residues. Germline V gives CDR1 GTSNPN, CDR2 SVGIG (reference sequence). The chain's CDR3 is CAWSTQGDTEAFF. The CDR3 nucleotides are TGTGCCTGGAGCACACAGGGGGACACTGAAGCTTTCTTT.

This chain links TRBV5-4 with TRBJ1-3; D possibly corresponds to TRBD1 (6 bases). The germline V and J ends were trimmed by 6 bases and 4 bases, with 17 bases remaining between them. Germline CDR1 is SGHNT and CDR2 is YYREEE (reference sequence). The CDR3 runs 15 residues. CDR3 protein: CASIQGGAQGNTIYF. The CDR3 DNA is TGTGCCAGCATCCAAGGGGGGGCGCAGGGAAACACCATATATTTT.

The rearrangement joins TRBV30 to TRBJ2-1; D call uncertain. V lost 3 bases, J lost 6 bases, and 9 bases lay in between. The CDR3 contains 12 residues. Germline CDR1 is GTSNPN and CDR2 is SVGIG (reference sequence). The CDR3 loop reads CAWSQQGNEQFF. CDR3 sequence (DNA): TGTGCCTGGAGCCAACAAGGCAATGAGCAGTTCTTC.

This chain connects TRBV28 to TRBJ1-2, with 7 bases that match TRBD1. Germline CDR1 and CDR2: MDHEN and SYDVKM. With 5 bases clipped from V and 1 base from J, the junction kept 4 bases outside the gene matches. The CDR3 runs 14 residues. CDR3 protein: CASSLSGGNYGYTF. Written as DNA, the CDR3 is TGTGCCAGCAGTCTATCAGGGGGTAACTATGGCTACACCTTC.

Concerning this clone: The same CDR3 is also encoded by other DNA sequences in this sample. This chain connects TRBV9 to TRBJ2-1; no clear D. The CDR3 runs to 13 residues. Germline assignment: CDR1 SGDLS and CDR2 YYNGEE. The ends were cut back, 0 bases at V and 5 bases at J, with 6 bases in the middle. CDR3: CASSVGPNNEQFF. CDR3 DNA sequence: TGTGCCAGCAGCGTAGGACCGAACAATGAGCAGTTCTTC.

There are a few counts of this clone. The rearrangement joins TRBV2 to TRBJ2-5; perhaps TRBD1 as D (6 bases). CDR1 and CDR2 from the germline V gene are SNHLY and FYNNEI. CDR3 length: 14 residues. With 5 bases removed from V and 2 bases from J, the gap between germline ends came to 12 bases. The CDR3 region is CASSRDKPQETQYF. As DNA, the CDR3 is TGTGCCAGCAGTAGGGACAAGCCACAAGAGACCCAGTACTTC.

In regard to this clone: Other DNA sequences of this sample code for an identical CDR3. The rearrangement links TRBV7-2 to TRBJ2-3, with D perhaps TRBD2 (6 bases). In germline, CDR1 is SGHTA, CDR2 FQGNSA. Trimming removed 1 base at V and 0 bases at J, with 8 bases between. The CDR3 spans 15 residues. CDR3 sequence (DNA): TGTGCCAGCAGCTTAGTTGGGACTAGCACAGATACGCAGTATTTT. Residues: CASSLVGTSTDTQYF.

V gene TRBV5-1 combines with J gene TRBJ1-2; D gene unclear. CDR3 size: 12 residues. V was shortened by 7 bases and J by 7 bases, with 14 bases between the two germline ends. CDR1 SGHRS and CDR2 YFSETQ come from the germline V gene. The CDR3: CASGEGRLGYTF. As DNA, the CDR3 is TGCGCCAGCGGAGAGGGAAGACTTGGCTACACCTTC.

This clone was seen a handful of times. The chain couples TRBV5-1 to TRBJ2-3, with D tentatively TRBD2 (7 bases). The CDR3 is made up of 17 amino acids. V dropped 3 bases and J dropped 0 bases, with 17 bases sitting between them. The germline CDR1 and CDR2 sequences are SGHRS and YFSETQ. DNA for the CDR3: TGCGCCAGCAGCTGGGGGCCCGAGCGGGGTAGCACAGATACGCAGTATTTT. It is translated as CASSWGPERGSTDTQYF. The whole variable domain, filled in from reference TRBV5-1 and TRBJ2-3, reads KAGVTQTPRYLIKTRGQQVTLSCSPISGHRSVSWYQQTPGQGLQFLFEYFSETQRNKGNFPGRFSGRQFSNSRSEMNVSTLELGDSALYLCASSWGPERGSTDTQYFGPGTRLTVL.

In its sample, this clone was seen a few times. The CDR3 loop is CASSSSGRRTDTQYF. The CDR3 DNA is TGTGCCAGCAGTTCTAGCGGGAGACGCACAGATACGCAGTATTTT. The chain has TRBV6-5 and TRBJ2-3; 10 bases are a match to TRBD2. Germline trimming cut 4 bases from V and 1 base from J; bases unmatched to any gene: 2. In germline, CDR1 is MNHEY, CDR2 SVGAGI. The CDR3 has 15 residues.

This clone was counted only a few times. The chain is built from TRBV27 and TRBJ2-7, with D uncertain. CDR1 MNHEY and CDR2 SMNVEV come from the germline V gene (reference sequence). This CDR3 contains 13 residues. V lost 5 bases and J 5 bases, leaving 13 bases between the germline ends. In DNA form, the CDR3 reads TGTGCCAGCAGTCTCATCCCCCTCCACGAGCAGTACTTC. It is translated as CASSLIPLHEQYF.

This clone was found a few times. The chain uses TRBV7-6 and TRBJ2-3; D possibly corresponds to TRBD2 (5 bases). The germline V and J ends were trimmed by 10 bases and 0 bases, with 20 bases remaining between them. The CDR3 length is 16 residues. The germline CDR1 and CDR2 sequences are SGHVS and FNYEAQ. The CDR3 bases are TGTGCCACCTCCATTACGGAGCGGACTAGCACAGATACGCAGTATTTT. It codes for CATSITERTSTDTQYF. The entire variable domain, with the rest obtained from reference TRBV7-6 and TRBJ2-3, is as follows: GAGVSQSPRYKVTKRGQDVALRCDPISGHVSLYWYRQALGQGPEFLTYFNYEAQQDKSGLPNDRFSAERPEGSISTLTIQRTEQRDSAMYRCATSITERTSTDTQYFGPGTRLTVL.

CDR3 DNA: TGTGCCAGCAGCGAAACAGGGGTTCCCTCCTACGAGCAGTACTTC. Amino acid sequence: CASSETGVPSYEQYF. This chain joins TRBV9 and TRBJ2-7, with 7 bases lining up with TRBD1. The germline V gene encodes CDR1 SGDLS and CDR2 YYNGEE. V gave up 3 bases and J gave up 0 bases; unmatched junction bases: 6. This CDR3 is 15 amino acids long.

CDR3 residues: CASSLMASGSGEQFF. The CDR3 bases are TGTGCCAGCAGCTTGATGGCTAGCGGGAGTGGTGAGCAGTTCTTC. The chain employs TRBV7-9 and TRBJ2-1; TRBD2 agrees at 10 bases. The CDR3 contains 15 residues. Germline V lookup: CDR1 SEHNR, CDR2 FQNEAQ (reference sequence). Trimming at V came to 3 bases and at J to 9 bases, leaving 8 bases not matched to a gene. Looking up the rest from reference TRBV7-9 and TRBJ2-1 gives the full variable domain: DTGVSQNPRHKITKRGQNVTFRCDPISEHNRLYWYRQTLGQGPEFLTYFQNEAQLEKSRLLSDRFSAERPKGSFSTLEIQRTEQGDSAMYLCASSLMASGSGEQFFGPGTRLTVL.

The chain joins TRBV10-3 to TRBJ1-3; D might be TRBD1 (5 bases). Germline V gene sequence: CDR1 ENHRY, CDR2 SYGVKD. The CDR3 is made up of 12 amino acids. The V end lost 4 bases, the J end lost 7 bases, and 8 bases lay between the germline ends. The CDR3 is CAISVRGNTIYF. CDR3 DNA: TGTGCCATCAGTGTTCGGGGGAACACCATATATTTT.

There are a few counts of this clone. The chain recombines TRBV30 with TRBJ2-6; TRBD1 matches at 9 bases. The CDR3 contains 18 residues. Germline lookup yields CDR1 GTSNPN and CDR2 SVGIG (reference sequence). V shed 5 bases, J shed 0 bases, and the junction held 11 bases outside the gene matches. The chain's CDR3 is CAWAITGGVISGANVLTF. In DNA form, the CDR3 reads TGTGCCTGGGCTATAACAGGGGGCGTGATCTCTGGGGCCAACGTCCTGACTTTC.